This paragraph reports one TCR beta chain. Using a J-beta primer mix together with a sample-barcoded 5' primer, a second PCR was run for about 7 to 12 cycles. TCRdb reprocessed the 5' RACE reads via MiXCR and lists one record per CDR3 protein. The table shows 1.5 million to 1.9 million distinct CDR3 sequences, with roughly 43% occurring only once. CDR3 length: 14 amino acids. V shed 6 bases and J shed 0 bases, with 11 bases lying between them. The germline CDR1 and CDR2 sequences are MNHEY and SMNVEV (reference sequence). This specimen comes from a study of blood T cells in healthy people across ages.

The rearrangement links TRBV27 to TRBJ1-2, with D perhaps TRBD1 (5 bases). The specimen was blood. The sequence was collected from a woman aged 18-29 years in good health. The CDR3 sequence: CASRSGGPNYGYTF. CDR3 in DNA: TGTGCCAGCAGAAGCGGGGGTCCTAACTATGGCTACACCTTC.